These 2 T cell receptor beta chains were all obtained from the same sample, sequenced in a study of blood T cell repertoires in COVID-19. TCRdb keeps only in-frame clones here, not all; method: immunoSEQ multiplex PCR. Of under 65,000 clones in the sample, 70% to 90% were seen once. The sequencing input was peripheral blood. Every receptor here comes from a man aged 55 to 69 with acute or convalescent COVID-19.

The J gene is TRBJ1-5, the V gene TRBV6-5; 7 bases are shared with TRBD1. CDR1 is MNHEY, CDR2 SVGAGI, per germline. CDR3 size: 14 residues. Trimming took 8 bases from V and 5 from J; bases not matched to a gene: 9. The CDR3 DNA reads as TGTGCCAGCTGCACCCGACAGGGAGATCAGCCCCAGCATTTT. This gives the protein CASCTRQGDQPQHF.

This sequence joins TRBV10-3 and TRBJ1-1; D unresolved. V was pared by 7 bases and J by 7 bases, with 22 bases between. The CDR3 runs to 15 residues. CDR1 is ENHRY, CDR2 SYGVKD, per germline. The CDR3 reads CAITKIKPRGGEAFF. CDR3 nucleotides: TGTGCCATCACTAAGATCAAACCCAGAGGAGGTGAAGCTTTCTTT.